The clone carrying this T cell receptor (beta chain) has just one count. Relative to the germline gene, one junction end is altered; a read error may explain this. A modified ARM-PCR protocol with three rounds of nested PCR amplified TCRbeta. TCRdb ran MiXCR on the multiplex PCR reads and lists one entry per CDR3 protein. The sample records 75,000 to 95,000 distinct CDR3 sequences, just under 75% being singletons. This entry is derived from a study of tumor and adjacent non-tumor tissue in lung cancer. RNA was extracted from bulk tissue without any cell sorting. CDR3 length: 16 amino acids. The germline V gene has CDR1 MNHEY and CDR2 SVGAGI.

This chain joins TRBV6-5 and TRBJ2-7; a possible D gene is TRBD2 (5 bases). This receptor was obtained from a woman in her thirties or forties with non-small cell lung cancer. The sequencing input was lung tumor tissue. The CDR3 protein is CAGRPSPGQTTYEQYF. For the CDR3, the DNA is TGTGCCGGCAGGCCTTCCCCGGGCCAGACTACCTACGAGCAGTACTTC.